Below are 10 T cell receptor beta chains sequenced from a single sample in a study of blood T cell repertoires in COVID-19. Data came from immunoSEQ multiplex PCR; TCRdb stores just in-frame clones and leaves some out. The sample yields about 140,000 clones, more than 65% seen once. Sequenced: peripheral blood. These receptors originate from a man in his 60s with active or convalescent COVID-19.

This sequence joins TRBV28 and TRBJ1-5, with D maybe TRBD1 (5 bases). Germline assignment: CDR1 MDHEN and CDR2 SYDVKM. CDR3 length equals 16 residues. The V end was cut by 5 bases, the J end by 0 bases, with 14 bases between. For the CDR3, the DNA is TGTGCCAGCAGTCGGACATTAGTATATAGCAATCAGCCCCAGCATTTT. This encodes CASSRTLVYSNQPQHF.

About this clone itself: Different DNA sequences within this sample yield the same CDR3. This chain joins TRBV12-3 or TRBV12-4 and TRBJ1-3; the D is unclear. Trimming stripped 2 bases from V and 4 bases from J, with 3 bases between. The CDR3 consists of 12 residues. This CDR3 reads CASSLSGNTIYF. CDR3 DNA: TGTGCCAGCAGTTTATCAGGAAACACCATATATTTT.

V usage is TRBV4-3 and J usage is TRBJ1-2; D is undetermined. This CDR3 is 17 amino acids long. Between the trimmed V and J ends, which lost 4 bases and 4 bases, there was a span of 22 bases. CDR1 and CDR2 (germline): LGHNA, YSLEER. The CDR3 here is CASSLDTARENPYGYTF. CDR3 bases: TGCGCCAGCAGCCTGGATACTGCCCGGGAGAACCCCTATGGCTACACCTTC.

The rearrangement uses TRBV13 and TRBJ1-3; D gene unclear. Trimming cost V 3 bases and J 0 bases, with 6 bases left between them. CDR1 and CDR2 (germline): PRHDT, FYEKMQ (reference sequence). This CDR3 has 14 residues. The DNA for the CDR3 is TGTGCCAGCAGCTTGGGCTTCTCTGGAAACACCATATATTTT. Translation: CASSLGFSGNTIYF.

The chain has TRBV6-5 and TRBJ1-2; D may be TRBD1 (6 bases). V shed 7 bases and J shed 6 bases, with 15 bases lying between them. Germline CDR1 is MNHEY and CDR2 is SVGAGI. The CDR3 is made up of 13 amino acids. This CDR3 is CASKMDSPNGYTF. CDR3 DNA sequence: TGTGCCAGCAAGATGGACAGTCCGAATGGCTACACCTTC.

The chain uses TRBV12-5 and TRBJ1-4; TRBD1 aligns across 7 bases. With V trimmed by 5 bases and J by 8 bases, 8 bases remained unmatched. This CDR3 spans 14 amino acids. The germline gives CDR1 LGHNT, CDR2 FRNRAP. Here the CDR3 reads CASGQGGVGEKLFF. As DNA, the CDR3 is TGTGCTAGTGGTCAGGGGGGAGTAGGAGAAAAACTGTTTTTT.

The J gene is TRBJ2-7, the V gene TRBV5-5; D unclear. V shed 0 bases and J shed 5 bases, with 9 bases lying between them. The CDR3 runs 13 residues. The germline CDR1 and CDR2 sequences are SGHKS and YYEKEE (reference sequence). The CDR3 region has the DNA TGTGCCAGCAGCTTGGCCCCCCAGGACGAGCAGTACGTC. It is translated as CASSLAPQDEQYV.

The V gene is TRBV9, the J gene TRBJ2-5; 11 bases map to TRBD2. Losses at the gene ends were 2 bases for V and 5 bases for J; bases not matched to a gene: 8. The CDR3 runs to 16 residues. CDR1 and CDR2 (germline): SGDLS, YYNGEE. This CDR3 reads CASSVLAGGPMETQYF. Here the CDR3 DNA reads TGTGCCAGCAGCGTTCTAGCGGGAGGACCAATGGAGACCCAGTACTTC.

The chain links TRBV7-2 to TRBJ2-2; 10 bases fit TRBD1. With 5 bases clipped from V and 5 bases from J, the junction kept 8 bases outside the gene matches. Germline V gene lookup returns CDR1 SGHTA and CDR2 FQGNSA. There are 16 residues in the CDR3. The CDR3 sequence is CASSPRDRGGTGELFF. Written as DNA, the CDR3 is TGTGCCAGCAGCCCCCGGGACAGGGGAGGGACCGGGGAGCTGTTTTTT. Together with reference TRBV7-2 and TRBJ2-2, the CDR3 gives the full variable domain: GAGVSQSPSNKVTEKGKDVELRCDPISGHTALYWYRQSLGQGLEFLIYFQGNSAPDKSGLPSDRFSAERTGGSVSTLTIQRTQQEDSAVYLCASSPRDRGGTGELFFGEGSRLTVL.

This chain joins TRBV11-3 and TRBJ2-3; perhaps TRBD2 as D (5 bases). Trimming removed 5 bases at V and 3 bases at J, with 15 bases between. CDR3 length: 15 residues. Per germline, CDR1 SGHNT and CDR2 YENEEA. The CDR3 sequence is CASSLHLQRTDTQYF. The CDR3 region has the DNA TGTGCCAGCAGCCTCCATCTACAGCGGACAGATACGCAGTATTTT.